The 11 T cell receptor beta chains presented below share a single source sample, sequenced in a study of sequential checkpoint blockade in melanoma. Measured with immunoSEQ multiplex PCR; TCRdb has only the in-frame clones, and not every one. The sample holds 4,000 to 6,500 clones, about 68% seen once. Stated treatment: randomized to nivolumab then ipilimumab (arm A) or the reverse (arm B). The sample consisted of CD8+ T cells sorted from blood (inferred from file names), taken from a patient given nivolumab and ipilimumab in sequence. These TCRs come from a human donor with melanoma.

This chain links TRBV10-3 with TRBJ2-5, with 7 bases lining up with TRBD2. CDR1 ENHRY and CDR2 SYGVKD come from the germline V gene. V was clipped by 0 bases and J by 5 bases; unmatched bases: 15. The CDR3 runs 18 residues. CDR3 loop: CAISESLERDSGRETQYF. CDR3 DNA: TGTGCCATCAGTGAGTCATTGGAGCGGGACTCCGGGCGGGAGACCCAGTACTTC.

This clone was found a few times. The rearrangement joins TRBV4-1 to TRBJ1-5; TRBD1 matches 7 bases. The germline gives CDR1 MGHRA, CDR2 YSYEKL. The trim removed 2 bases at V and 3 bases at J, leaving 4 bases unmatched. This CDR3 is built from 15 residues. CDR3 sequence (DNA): TGCGCCAGCAGCCAACGACAGGGACACAATCAGCCCCAGCATTTT. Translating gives CASSQRQGHNQPQHF.

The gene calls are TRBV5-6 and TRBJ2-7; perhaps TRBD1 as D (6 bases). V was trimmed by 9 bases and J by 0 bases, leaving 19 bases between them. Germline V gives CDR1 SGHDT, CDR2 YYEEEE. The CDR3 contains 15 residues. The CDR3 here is CATTPWGRTSYEQYF. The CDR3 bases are TGTGCCACCACCCCGTGGGGGCGAACCTCCTACGAGCAGTACTTC.

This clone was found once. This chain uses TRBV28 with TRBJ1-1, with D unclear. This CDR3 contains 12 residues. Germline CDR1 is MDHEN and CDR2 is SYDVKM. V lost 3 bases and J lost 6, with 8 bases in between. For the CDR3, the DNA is TGTGCCAGCAGTTTCGAGGAGGCTGAAGCTTTCTTT. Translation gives CASSFEEAEAFF.

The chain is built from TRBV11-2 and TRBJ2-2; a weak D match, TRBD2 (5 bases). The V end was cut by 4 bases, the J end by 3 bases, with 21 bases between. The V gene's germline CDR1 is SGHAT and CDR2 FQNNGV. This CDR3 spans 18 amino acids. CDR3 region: CASSSRPHPSSDTGELFF. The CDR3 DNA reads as TGTGCCAGCAGCTCACGCCCCCACCCTAGCTCGGACACCGGGGAGCTGTTTTTT.

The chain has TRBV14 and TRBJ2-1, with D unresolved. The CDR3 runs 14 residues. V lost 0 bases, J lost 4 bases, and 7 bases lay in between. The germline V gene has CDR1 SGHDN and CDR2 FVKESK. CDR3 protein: CASSQDRLYNEQFF. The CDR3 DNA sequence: TGTGCCAGCAGCCAAGATCGACTTTACAATGAGCAGTTCTTC.

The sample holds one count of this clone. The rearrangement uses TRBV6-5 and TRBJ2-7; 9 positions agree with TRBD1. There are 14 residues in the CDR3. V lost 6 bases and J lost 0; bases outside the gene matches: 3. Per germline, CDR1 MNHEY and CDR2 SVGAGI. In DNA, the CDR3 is TGTGCCAGCAGACAGGGGGCTTACTCCTACGAGCAGTACTTC. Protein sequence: CASRQGAYSYEQYF.

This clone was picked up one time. The CDR3: CASSFIAGVKENEQFF. CDR3 in DNA: TGTGCCAGCAGTTTTATAGCGGGAGTTAAGGAAAATGAGCAGTTCTTC. The chain uses TRBV28 and TRBJ2-1, with 9 bases fitting TRBD2. V trimming: 3 bases; J trimming: 7 bases; junction bases outside the gene matches: 10. CDR1 and CDR2 from the germline V gene are MDHEN and SYDVKM. This CDR3 has 16 residues.

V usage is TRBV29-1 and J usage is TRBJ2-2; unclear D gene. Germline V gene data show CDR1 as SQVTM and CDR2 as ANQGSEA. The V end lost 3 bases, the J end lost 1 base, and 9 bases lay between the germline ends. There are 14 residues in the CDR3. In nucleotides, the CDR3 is TGCAGCGTTGAGAAACACGAGAACACCGGGGAGCTGTTTTTT. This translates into CSVEKHENTGELFF.

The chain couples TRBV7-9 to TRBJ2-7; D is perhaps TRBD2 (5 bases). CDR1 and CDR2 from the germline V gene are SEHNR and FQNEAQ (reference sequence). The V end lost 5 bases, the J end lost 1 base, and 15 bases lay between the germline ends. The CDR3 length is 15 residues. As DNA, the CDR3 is TGTGCCAGCAGCCCGAGGGAACAGCGATCCTACGAGCAGTACTTC. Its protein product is CASSPREQRSYEQYF.

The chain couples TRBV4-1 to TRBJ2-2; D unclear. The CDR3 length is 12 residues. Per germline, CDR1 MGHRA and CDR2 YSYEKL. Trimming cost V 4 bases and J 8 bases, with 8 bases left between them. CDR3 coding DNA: TGCGCCAGCAGCCCGGTTTGGGGGGAGCTGTTTTTT. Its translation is CASSPVWGELFF.